Below, 14 T cell receptor beta chains from the same sample are listed, as sequenced in a study of CD4 T cells in relation to SARS-CoV-2 and coronaviruses. CD4+ T cells from unexposed donors were obtained before the COVID-19 pandemic (2011-2018). CD4+ T cells were isolated from the cells after around 10 days of culture. Their antigens are not known. Sequencing used immunoSEQ multiplex PCR; TCRdb keeps in-frame clones, though not all of them. The sample has roughly 30,000 clones, over 75% seen once. The sequenced material came from CD4+ T cells from PBMCs, cultured in vitro. These receptors all come from a human donor in good health.

This chain connects TRBV19 to TRBJ1-6; D is undetermined. V lost 8 bases and J lost 0, with 17 bases in between. Germline assignment: CDR1 LNHDA and CDR2 SQIVND (reference sequence). CDR3 length: 17 residues. The CDR3 DNA follows: TGTGCCAGTTCCCCTATGGCGGGGAGCTCCTATAATTCACCCCTCCACTTT. As protein: CASSPMAGSSYNSPLHF. The complete variable domain, with remaining parts taken from reference TRBV19 and TRBJ1-6, reads DGGITQSPKYLFRKEGQNVTLSCEQNLNHDAMYWYRQDPGQGLRLIYYSQIVNDFQKGDIAEGYSVSREKKESFPLTVTSAQKNPTAFYLCASSPMAGSSYNSPLHFGNGTRLTVT.

The rearrangement uses TRBV5-1 and TRBJ2-3; D is possibly TRBD1 (8 bases). V gave up 0 bases and J gave up 3 bases, with 14 bases separating them. Germline lookup yields CDR1 SGHRS and CDR2 YFSETQ. This CDR3 spans 16 amino acids. The CDR3 protein is CASSLGPQGGTDTQYF. CDR3 DNA sequence: TGCGCCAGCAGCTTGGGTCCACAGGGGGGGACAGATACGCAGTATTTT.

A note on this clone: This CDR3 is also generated by other DNA sequences in the sample. The chain couples TRBV20-1 to TRBJ2-5; D gene uncertain. Germline values: CDR1 DFQATT, CDR2 SNEGSKA (reference sequence). V dropped 1 base and J dropped 3 bases, with 3 bases sitting between them. There are 11 residues in the CDR3. This CDR3 is CSARGEETQYF. Written as DNA, the CDR3 is TGCAGTGCTAGAGGCGAAGAGACCCAGTACTTC.

V usage is TRBV2 and J usage is TRBJ1-2; 8 bases fit TRBD1. The CDR3 length is 15 residues. V gave up 5 bases and J gave up 2 bases; unmatched junction bases: 7. Germline values: CDR1 SNHLY, CDR2 FYNNEI. CDR3 nucleotides: TGTGCCAGCAGTCAAAGGACAGGGATCAACTATGGCTACACCTTC. It specifies CASSQRTGINYGYTF.

The chain carries TRBV27 and TRBJ1-1; D is possibly TRBD1 (5 bases). CDR3 length equals 13 residues. V was shortened by 6 bases and J by 4 bases, with 12 bases between the two germline ends. Germline CDR1 MNHEY, CDR2 SMNVEV (reference sequence). CDR3 DNA sequence: TGTGCCAGCAGGTTGAGGGGAGGCACTGAAGCTTTCTTT. Protein: CASRLRGGTEAFF.

This rearrangement joins TRBV19 to TRBJ1-5; D remains unclear. Germline V gene data show CDR1 as LNHDA and CDR2 as SQIVND (reference sequence). The CDR3 is made up of 13 amino acids. The V and J ends lost 4 bases and 5 bases respectively, with 9 bases between them. The CDR3 nucleotides read TGTGCCAGTAGTACCCTGGCGCATCAGCCCCAGCATTTT. Residues: CASSTLAHQPQHF.

The chain links TRBV7-2 to TRBJ2-5; TRBD2 matches at 9 bases. The CDR3 has 15 amino acids. V shed 3 bases, J shed 5 bases, and the junction held 7 bases outside the gene matches. Germline V lookup: CDR1 SGHTA, CDR2 FQGNSA. The CDR3 DNA is TGTGCCAGCAGCTTCGGCGGGAGGGCGGCCGAGACCCAGTACTTC. This codes for CASSFGGRAAETQYF.

The V call is TRBV6-5, the J call TRBJ1-5; 8 positions agree with TRBD1. The CDR3 has 13 amino acids. Germline CDR1 is MNHEY and CDR2 is SVGAGI. Trimming removed 7 bases from V and 6 bases from J; junction bases left unmatched: 5. CDR3 DNA sequence: TGTGCCAGCACCGAGACAGGGGTTCAGCCCCAGCATTTT. Translated, it gives CASTETGVQPQHF.

J is TRBJ2-7 and V is TRBV4-1; 8 nucleotides match TRBD2. From germline, CDR1 is MGHRA and CDR2 YSYEKL. The CDR3 sequence is 14 residues long. J was trimmed by 2 bases and V by 2 bases; bases with no gene match: 2. CDR3 sequence: CASSQPGLAYEQYF. The CDR3 DNA reads as TGCGCCAGCAGCCAACCGGGACTAGCCTACGAGCAGTACTTC.

Of note for this clone: A junction end diverges from the germline sequence, so it may reflect a read error. This sequence joins TRBV4-3 and TRBJ2-6; D unclear. CDR1 and CDR2 from the germline V gene are LGHNA and YSLEER. The CDR3 is 15 residues long. CDR3 nucleotides: TGCGCCAGCAGCCCTTCCTTATCTGGGCCCAACGTCCTGACTTTC. Its protein is CASSPSLSGPNVLTF.

V and J are TRBV24-1 and TRBJ2-1; 8 bases are a match to TRBD1. CDR1 and CDR2 (germline): KGHDR, SFDVKD. The CDR3 sequence is 16 residues long. Trimming at V came to 3 bases and at J to 6 bases, leaving 9 bases not matched to a gene. The CDR3 reads CATSDTGTGKINEQFF. DNA of the CDR3: TGTGCCACCAGTGATACCGGGACAGGAAAGATCAATGAGCAGTTCTTC.

The chain joins TRBV10-1 to TRBJ2-5, with unresolved D. The CDR3 is 14 amino acids. V was clipped by 2 bases and J by 3 bases, with 10 bases between them. CDR1 is WNHNN, CDR2 SYGVQD, per germline (reference sequence). The CDR3 sequence: CASSEQNPKETQYF. DNA of the CDR3: TGCGCCAGCAGTGAGCAAAACCCTAAAGAGACCCAGTACTTC.

This clone appeared once. CDR3 DNA: TGCAGTGCTAGTGGAGGGGGCGCCTACAATGAGCAGTTCTTC. Translating it yields CSASGGGAYNEQFF. V and J are TRBV20-1 and TRBJ2-1, with D perhaps TRBD1 (7 bases). The germline V gene has CDR1 DFQATT and CDR2 SNEGSKA (reference sequence). CDR3 size: 14 residues. V dropped 3 bases and J dropped 2 bases, with 11 bases sitting between them.

This clone was seen only a few times. The CDR3 spells CASSERWGRTDTQYF. The CDR3 DNA is TGTGCCAGCAGTGAAAGGTGGGGGCGCACAGATACGCAGTATTTT. This chain links TRBV2 with TRBJ2-3; tentatively, D is TRBD1 (6 bases). CDR1 SNHLY and CDR2 FYNNEI come from the germline V gene. The CDR3 contains 15 residues. V was shortened by 2 bases and J by 1 base, with 10 bases between the two germline ends.